The following is a T cell receptor beta chain sequence with its context. This clonotype was counted a few times. What antigen it recognizes has not been identified. The sample holds no much larger clone one base away, and base qualities are not on file. The data were obtained in a study of T-cell memory formation after mild COVID-19 (dated by TCRdb to the early 2020s). Background for the entire study: TCR sequence clusters from the two donors were largely donor specific. Longitudinal TCRalpha and TCRbeta repertoire sequencing tracked T-cell clones expanding and contracting after mild COVID-19 in a couple of donors. The cohort comprised two young, previously healthy adult volunteers, one female and one male. Study-level results and caveats: SARS-CoV-2 specificity of the second-wave clones peaking on day 37 was not confirmed. Contracting CD4+ clones were located mainly in the CM and EM memory subsets, whereas CD8+ clones were found to be enriched in EMRA. The detection of some responding clones in pre-infection memory suggests that pre-existing cross-reactive memory T cells joined the SARS-CoV-2 response. Only two mild cases were covered in the study, and larger cohorts including severe cases with pre-infection samples were considered necessary. Balanced CD4/CD8 phenotypes were observed for clones contracting from day 15 to 85, whereas a bias towards CD4+ was observed for a second wave of clones expanding from day 15 to 37.

The instrument was an Illumina NovaSeq 6000. Using 5'RACE with constant-segment primers, TCRalpha and TCRbeta cDNA libraries were constructed, with sample barcodes and unique molecular identifiers added in the process. RNA was extracted from every sample with Trizol reagent. The libraries were amplified in two PCR steps, and the second step added a second sample barcode and Illumina TruSeq adapters. Libraries were sequenced on an Illumina NovaSeq with 2 x 150 bp paired-end reads. The published analysis was carried out like this. Demultiplexing of reads and collapsing into UMI-guided consensus sequences were performed with migec v1.2.7. With mixcr v2.1.11, UMI consensuses were aligned to TRA and TRB V and J templates and assembled into clonotypes. A clonotype was counted as expanded or contracted only if both edgeR and NoisET called the change significant, with noise models trained on biological replicates. For edgeR calls, the thresholds were a false discovery rate-adjusted p below 0.01 and a log2 fold-change of 1. As an exploratory analysis of dynamics, max-normalized trajectories of the 1000 most abundant clonotypes were examined by PCA with hierarchical clustering. Separately sequenced CD4+ and CD8+ repertoires were used to assign a CD4 or CD8 phenotype to each responding clone. Using fastp at Q25 and MiXCR, TCRdb reprocessed the public reads and kept productive beta chains. Rows are unified per CDR3 protein, each entry keeping the most common DNA and genes. In this record, the V and J calls reflect TCRdb's handling and not the investigators' own analysis. In all, the sample holds under 600,000 distinct CDR3 sequences, and about 22% of those were seen once. The top ten hold around 8.4% of the sample.

PBMCs were isolated by Ficoll-Paque density gradient centrifugation. Including cysteine and phenylalanine, the CDR3 has 13 amino acids. CDR3 DNA only is kept here, 39 bases in frame from base 1. From a lookup of the germline V gene (reference sequence), CDR1 and CDR2 are LNHNV and YYDKDF. Trimming leaves V shorter by 6 bases and J shorter by 2 bases, with the junction holding 4 bases beyond the gene matches. The chain joins TRBV15 to TRBJ2-7, and 7 junction bases match TRBD1. Sequencing was carried out using PBMCs or a T cell subset sorted from them (not recorded which). The sequence was collected from an adult woman who had mild COVID-19 (a few samples of this study predate the infection). The sample titles of this study are shuffled in the database, so cell type and time point are left out; the donor was told from shared clones. The DNA reads TGTGCCACCAGTATGGGACAGACCTACGAGCAGTACTTC. This sequence encodes CATSMGQTYEQYF.